What follows are 10 T cell receptor beta chains derived from one specimen sequenced in a study of T cell responses to AZD1222 COVID-19 vaccine. The method was immunoSEQ multiplex PCR; TCRdb's version includes in-frame clones alone and lacks a portion of them. This table holds more than 150,000 clones, approximately 94% found once. The sequences come from peripheral blood, collected 28 days after the second AZD1222 dose. The source of these receptors is an adult who received the AZD1222 COVID-19 vaccine.

The chain couples TRBV5-1 to TRBJ2-1, with D possibly TRBD2 on 5 matching bases. The CDR3 covers 15 residues. V lost 0 bases and J 0 bases, leaving 7 bases between the germline ends. In germline, CDR1 is SGHRS, CDR2 YFSETQ. CDR3 nucleotide sequence: TGCGCCAGCAGCTTGGCTCGGGGCTCCTACAATGAGCAGTTCTTC. Encoded protein: CASSLARGSYNEQFF.

This clone was seen just once. This chain joins TRBV4-1 and TRBJ2-1; 7 bases are a match to TRBD1. This CDR3 contains 14 residues. Germline values: CDR1 MGHRA, CDR2 YSYEKL. J gave up 9 bases and V 6 bases, and 11 bases lay outside the gene matches. CDR3: CASRRTGEMGEQFF. DNA of the CDR3: TGCGCCAGCAGAAGAACAGGGGAAATGGGTGAGCAGTTCTTC.

CDR3 in amino acids: CSVAGLSYGYTF. The CDR3 DNA follows: TGCAGCGTCGCGGGACTGTCCTATGGCTACACCTTC. The chain joins TRBV29-1 to TRBJ1-2, with a tentative D call TRBD1 (5 bases). Germline values: CDR1 SQVTM, CDR2 ANQGSEA. CDR3 length: 12 residues. The V end lost 6 bases, the J end lost 4 bases, and 12 bases lay between the germline ends.

The chain is built from TRBV5-4 and TRBJ2-3; no clear D. The germline gives CDR1 SGHNT, CDR2 YYREEE (reference sequence). The CDR3 is made up of 13 amino acids. The ends were cut back, 2 bases at V and 0 bases at J, with 4 bases in the middle. The chain's CDR3 is CASSLPSTDTQYF. CDR3 nucleotides: TGTGCCAGCAGCTTACCAAGCACAGATACGCAGTATTTT.

The chain employs TRBV11-2 and TRBJ1-3; 9 bases are a match to TRBD1. The junction had 3 bases not matched to a gene; V was cut back by 8 bases and J by 4 bases. The CDR3 totals 13 residues. Germline V gene sequence: CDR1 SGHAT, CDR2 FQNNGV. The CDR3 sequence: CASRDRAGNTIYF. As DNA, the CDR3 is TGTGCCAGCCGGGACAGGGCCGGAAACACCATATATTTT.

The J gene is TRBJ1-6, the V gene TRBV7-9; D remains unclear. Germline values: CDR1 SEHNR, CDR2 FQNEAQ (reference sequence). The CDR3 has 13 amino acids. V was cut by 1 base and J by 9 bases, with 7 bases left in between. CDR3 amino acids: CASSLEVSSPLHF. CDR3 DNA sequence: TGTGCCAGCAGCTTAGAAGTGAGTTCACCCCTCCACTTT.

The chain carries TRBV6-1 and TRBJ1-1, with no clear D. Germline-derived CDR1 and CDR2 are MNHNS and SASEGT. V gave up 2 bases and J gave up 7 bases, with 11 bases separating them. The CDR3 contains 13 residues. The CDR3 here is CASSESMDREAFF. The DNA for the CDR3 is TGTGCCAGCAGTGAATCCATGGACCGTGAAGCTTTCTTT.

The chain couples TRBV19 to TRBJ1-5; a weak D match, TRBD1 (6 bases). This CDR3 spans 14 amino acids. Trimming cost V 4 bases and J 0 bases, with 7 bases left between them. In germline, CDR1 is LNHDA, CDR2 SQIVND (reference sequence). CDR3 sequence (DNA): TGTGCCAGTAGTACGGACAGTAGCAATCAGCCCCAGCATTTT. Protein: CASSTDSSNQPQHF. Drawing the rest from reference TRBV19 and TRBJ1-5, the complete variable domain is DGGITQSPKYLFRKEGQNVTLSCEQNLNHDAMYWYRQDPGQGLRLIYYSQIVNDFQKGDIAEGYSVSREKKESFPLTVTSAQKNPTAFYLCASSTDSSNQPQHFGDGTRLSIL.

The rearrangement joins TRBV7-3 to TRBJ2-1, with 7 bases that match TRBD1. Unmatched junction bases numbered 9, after V lost 1 base and J lost 6 bases. Looked up from germline, CDR1 is SGHTA and CDR2 is FQGTGA. The CDR3 sequence is 16 residues long. The CDR3 loop reads CASSLSGTGAINEQFF. DNA for the CDR3: TGTGCCAGCAGCTTAAGTGGTACAGGGGCAATCAATGAGCAGTTCTTC.

V is TRBV6-5 and J is TRBJ2-3; 7 positions agree with TRBD2. Unmatched junction bases numbered 10, after V lost 6 bases and J lost 4 bases. Looked up from germline, CDR1 is MNHEY and CDR2 is SVGAGI. The CDR3 length is 15 residues. The CDR3 DNA follows: TGTGCCAGCAGCCCGGGAGGCCCCAGCTCAGATACGCAGTATTTT. It specifies CASSPGGPSSDTQYF.